These T cell receptor beta chains were read from a single sample in a study of blood T cells in healthy people across ages. TCRdb re-called the 5' RACE reads through MiXCR, storing one row per CDR3 protein. The repertoire includes about 640,000 distinct CDR3 sequences, roughly 30% of them detected once, and approximately 14% sits in the top ten. The sample taken for sequencing was blood. Receptors were obtained from a woman older than 75 in good health. CDR3s include the opening cysteine and the closing phenylalanine or tryptophan. The D gene is left open where the match is weak. Clone sizes are given selectively: once, few, many, or a class where the clone is expanded.

>15|many|TRBJ1-5|TRBV4-1|.
TGCGCCAGCAGCCAGGAGAGGGGTCGGAATCAGCCCCAGCATTTT
CASSQERGRNQPQHF
>15|.|TRBJ2-1|TRBV12-3/TRBV12-4|.
TGTGCCAGCAGTTTAAGGCAGGGGTCCTACAATGAGCAGTTCTTC
CASSLRQGSYNEQFF
>13|many|TRBJ2-3|TRBV3-1|.
TGTGCCAGCAGCCAACTAGGACAAGATACGCAGTATTTT
CASSQLGQDTQYF
>17|many|TRBJ2-5|TRBV4-2|TRBD2
TGTGCCAGCAGCCGTTCCCATGGGGCGGGGGGGCAAGAGACCCAGTACTTC
CASSRSHGAGGQETQYF
>13|.|TRBJ1-2|TRBV7-9|.
TGTGCCAGCAGCCCCCTCGGGGGGCTCGGCTACACCTTC
CASSPLGGLGYTF
>14|many|TRBJ1-1|TRBV10-2|.
TGCGCCAGCAGTGACGGGGGAGCGGGCACTGAAGCTTTCTTT
CASSDGGAGTEAFF
>16|.|TRBJ2-7|TRBV7-2|TRBD2
TGTGCCAGCAGCCAGTTAGCGGGAGGGCCGCCCTACGAGCAGTACTTC
CASSQLAGGPPYEQYF
>13|few|TRBJ1-1|TRBV5-1|.
TGCGCCAGCAGCTGGACCCCAGGGACTGAAGCTTTCTTT
CASSWTPGTEAFF
>15|.|TRBJ2-7|TRBV7-2|.
TGTGCCAGCAGCACCGCCGCGGGGGCAAGCTACGAGCAGTACTTC
CASSTAAGASYEQYF
>14|many|TRBJ2-5|TRBV20-1|TRBD2
TGCAGTGCTCATGCGGGGGGGGTAAAAGAGACCCAGTACTTC
CSAHAGGVKETQYF
>14|many|TRBJ1-1|TRBV20-1|.
TGCAGTGCTAGTGGAGGGGCGCTTTACACTGAAGCTTTCTTT
CSASGGALYTEAFF
>14|few|TRBJ1-1|TRBV29-1|.
TGCAGCGTTGAAGATCCAACGCGGGACACTGAAGCTTTCTTT
CSVEDPTRDTEAFF
>16|.|TRBJ1-5|TRBV28|.
TGTGCCAGCACCTTATCGGGGCTTCAGTCTAGTCAGCCCCAGCATTTT
CASTLSGLQSSQPQHF
>14|many|TRBJ1-6|TRBV6-2/TRBV6-3|TRBD1
TGTGCCAGCAGCGGAGGACAGGGCAATTCACCCCTCCACTTT
CASSGGQGNSPLHF
>18|.|TRBJ1-5|TRBV6-5|TRBD1
TGTGCCAGCAGTTACTCGGGCAGGGGGGTGTATGGCAATCAGCCCCAGCATTTT
CASSYSGRGVYGNQPQHF
>15|many|TRBJ1-1|TRBV7-9|.
TGTGCCAGCAGCTTAGGCCAGGGCAAGAACACTGAAGCTTTCTTT
CASSLGQGKNTEAFF
>14|many|TRBJ2-6|TRBV5-4|.
TGTGCCAGCAGCGGGGGGTCTGGGGCCAACGTCCTGACTTTC
CASSGGSGANVLTF
>13|.|TRBJ2-1|TRBV30|.
TGTGCCTGGAGTGTACATGGTTACAATGAGCAGTTCTTC
CAWSVHGYNEQFF
>16|.|TRBJ2-3|TRBV7-2|.
TGTGCCAGCAGCCCCCGGACAGTAGACCACACAGATACGCAGTATTTT
CASSPRTVDHTDTQYF
>15|few|TRBJ1-5|TRBV2|.
TGTGCCAGCAGGCTCAGGGCCCGTAGCAATCAGCCCCAGCATTTT
CASRLRARSNQPQHF
>14|few|TRBJ1-2|TRBV6-5|.
TGTGCCAGCAGAGAAGCCGGACAGTTCTATGGCTACACCTTC
CASREAGQFYGYTF
>12|few|TRBJ1-2|TRBV6-5|.
TGTGCCAGCAGTTATGCTGACTATGGCTACACCTTC
CASSYADYGYTF
>19|many|TRBJ2-1|TRBV6-5|TRBD2
TGTGCCAGCAGTTACTCGAGACCGGCAGCGGGGGGACCCCTCAATGAGCAGTTCTTC
CASSYSRPAAGGPLNEQFF
>14|.|TRBJ2-1|TRBV29-1|.
TGCAGCGTTGGAGGGCCCCACGGGAGTAATGAGCAGTTCTTC
CSVGGPHGSNEQFF
>17|many|TRBJ1-5|TRBV6-2/TRBV6-3|.
TGTGCCAGCAGTTACTCGAGTCAGTACATGGGTAATCAGCCCCAGCATTTT
CASSYSSQYMGNQPQHF
>14|.|TRBJ1-1|TRBV29-1|.
TGCAGCGTAACGACCAGGGAGGTGAACACTGAAGCTTTCTTT
CSVTTREVNTEAFF
>14|.|TRBJ1-2|TRBV6-2/TRBV6-3|.
TGTGCCAGCACCAAGGACACAGCTAACTATGGCTACACCTTC
CASTKDTANYGYTF
>14|many|TRBJ2-1|TRBV20-1|.
TGCAGTGCTAGCGGGGGGCTCTCCTACAATGAGCAGTTCTTC
CSASGGLSYNEQFF
>16|.|TRBJ2-6|TRBV10-3|.
TGTGCCATCAATTCACAGGGTCACTCTGGGGCCAACGTCCTGACTTTC
CAINSQGHSGANVLTF
>16|few|TRBJ2-5|TRBV28|.
TGTGCCAGCAGTTTTGCCCCTTCCATTCACCAAGAGACCCAGTACTTC
CASSFAPSIHQETQYF
>14|few|TRBJ1-5|TRBV27|.
TGTGCCAGCAGTTCAACTACAGGGTCTCAGCCCCAGCATTTT
CASSSTTGSQPQHF
>13|.|TRBJ1-1|TRBV7-2|.
TGTGCCAGCAGGAATCAAGTGAACACTGAAGCTTTCTTT
CASRNQVNTEAFF
>16|many|TRBJ1-2|TRBV7-9|TRBD1
TGTGCCAGCAGCTTAGCTTCGGGACAGGGGGCCGGCGGCTACACCTTC
CASSLASGQGAGGYTF
>15|many|TRBJ1-4|TRBV15|TRBD1
TGTGCCACCAGCGCAGGGGGACAGATAGACGAAAAACTGTTTTTT
CATSAGGQIDEKLFF
>14|many|TRBJ2-7|TRBV6-2/TRBV6-3|.
TGTGCCAACCCGAACCCGGGCCTCCTCTACGAGCAGTACTTC
CANPNPGLLYEQYF
>13|.|TRBJ2-5|TRBV18|TRBD2
TGTGCCAGCTCGGGGACTAGTTCAGAGACCCAGTACTTC
CASSGTSSETQYF
>15|many|TRBJ2-5|TRBV20-1|.
TGCAGTGCTAGAGATGTCGGGGCCGGTCAAGAGACCCAGTACTTC
CSARDVGAGQETQYF
>15|.|TRBJ1-3|TRBV4-1|.
TGCGCCAGCAGTCGGATTCCCTACTCTGGAAACACCATATATTTT
CASSRIPYSGNTIYF
>11|many|TRBJ1-4|TRBV20-1|.
TGCAGTGCTAGAGAGTCCGAAAAACTGTTTTTT
CSARESEKLFF
>18|many|TRBJ2-1|TRBV7-8|TRBD2
TGTGCCAGCAGCCCCCTAGGCATAGCGGGGGGGCGAAACAATGAGCAGTTCTTC
CASSPLGIAGGRNNEQFF
>15|many|TRBJ1-2|TRBV20-1|TRBD1
TGCAGTGCTAGAGATCTAAGGCAGGGGGACTATGGCTACACCTTC
CSARDLRQGDYGYTF
>18|few|TRBJ2-4|TRBV3-1|TRBD2
TGTGCCAGCAGCCAAGAACTAGCGGGGGTCCCAGCCAAAAACATTCAGTACTTC
CASSQELAGVPAKNIQYF
>13|many|TRBJ1-5|TRBV20-1|.
TGCAGTGGGGAAGGGGGTCGGAATCAGCCCCAGCATTTT
CSGEGGRNQPQHF
>15|many|TRBJ2-7|TRBV28|.
TGTGCCAGCAGATTGGGTCGGGCAGGTACCTACGAGCAGTACTTC
CASRLGRAGTYEQYF
>16|few|TRBJ2-4|TRBV18|.
TGTGCCAGCTCACCACAGTGGGGGGTAGCCAAAAACATTCAGTACTTC
CASSPQWGVAKNIQYF
>14|many|TRBJ1-6|TRBV10-3|.
TGTGCCATCAGTGAAGTACAGTTGAATTCACCCCTCCACTTT
CAISEVQLNSPLHF
>19|.|TRBJ2-1|TRBV2|TRBD2
TGTGCCACCCGAGGTGGGCTAGCGGGCTGGAGGGGCTCCTACAATGAGCAGTTCTTC
CATRGGLAGWRGSYNEQFF
>14|few|TRBJ2-7|TRBV29-1|.
TGCAGCGTTGAATTCGGCAGCAACTCTCACGAGCAGTACTTC
CSVEFGSNSHEQYF
>15|.|TRBJ2-5|TRBV5-1|.
TGCGCCAGCTCGCCTGGGACTCCGGGATATGATGAGCAGTACTTC
CASSPGTPGYDEQYF